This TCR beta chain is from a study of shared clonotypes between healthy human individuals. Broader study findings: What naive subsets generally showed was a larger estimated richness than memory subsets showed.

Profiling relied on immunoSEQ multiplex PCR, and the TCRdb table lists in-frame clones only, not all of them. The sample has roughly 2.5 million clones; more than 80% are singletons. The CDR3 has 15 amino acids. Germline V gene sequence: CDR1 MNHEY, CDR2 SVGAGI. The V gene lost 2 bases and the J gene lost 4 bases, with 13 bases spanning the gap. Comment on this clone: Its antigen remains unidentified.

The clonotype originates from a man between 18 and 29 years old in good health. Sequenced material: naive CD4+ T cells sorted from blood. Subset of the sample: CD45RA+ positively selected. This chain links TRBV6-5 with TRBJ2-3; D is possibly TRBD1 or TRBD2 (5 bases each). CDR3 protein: CASSYEGRASDTQYF. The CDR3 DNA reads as TGTGCCAGCAGTTACGAGGGGCGAGCGTCAGATACGCAGTATTTT.